This TCR beta chain came from a study of control samples from healthy donors and cancer patients. The CDR3 loop spans 15 amino acids. V lost 2 bases and J lost 8; bases outside the gene matches: 3. The germline CDR1 and CDR2 sequences are SGHDN and FVKESK. Sequencing used immunoSEQ multiplex PCR; TCRdb keeps in-frame clones, though not all of them. The sample consists of tens of thousands of clones, less than 90% of them appearing once. The chain recombines TRBV14 with TRBJ1-6; 10 bases map to TRBD1. Sequenced input: blood. This sequence was found in a man in his fifties or sixties in good health. The CDR3 is CASSQRQGADSPLHF. CDR3 nucleotide sequence: TGTGCCAGCAGCCAAAGACAGGGGGCAGATTCACCCCTCCACTTT. The variable domain in full, with the rest retrieved from reference TRBV14 and TRBJ1-6, is EAGVTQFPSHSVIEKGQTVTLRCDPISGHDNLYWYRRVMGKEIKFLLHFVKESKQDESGMPNNRFLAERTGGTYSTLKVQPAELEDSGVYFCASSQRQGADSPLHFGNGTRLTVT.